Each of the 21 T cell receptor beta chains below was sequenced from the same sample in a study of blood T cell repertoires in COVID-19. The repertoire was sequenced with immunoSEQ multiplex PCR; TCRdb's copy has only in-frame clones and lacks some. The data contain about 140,000 clones, 77% of them singletons. Sequencing used peripheral blood. The receptors come from a woman in her 50s with active or convalescent COVID-19.

The chain couples TRBV6-5 to TRBJ2-3; a possible D gene is TRBD2 (6 bases). The germline V gene has CDR1 MNHEY and CDR2 SVGAGI. This CDR3 has 14 residues. V was pared by 7 bases and J by 0 bases, with 11 bases between. The CDR3 region is CASTTGTSTDTQYF. As DNA, the CDR3 is TGTGCCAGCACTACCGGGACTAGCACAGATACGCAGTATTTT.

The chain carries TRBV30 and TRBJ2-5, with D possibly TRBD1 on 6 matching bases. Looked up from germline, CDR1 is GTSNPN and CDR2 is SVGIG (reference sequence). This CDR3 contains 15 residues. V was cut by 0 bases and J by 6 bases, with 17 bases left in between. Written as DNA, the CDR3 is TGTGCCTGGAGTGTAAGCCCAGGACAGACGAAGACCCAGTACTTC. Encoded protein: CAWSVSPGQTKTQYF.

This clone has just one count. This rearrangement joins TRBV19 to TRBJ1-6; 8 nucleotides agree with TRBD1. The CDR3 runs 17 residues. V shed 6 bases and J 1 base; nucleotides not matched to a gene: 8. The germline gives CDR1 LNHDA, CDR2 SQIVND (reference sequence). CDR3 protein: CASRKGQGGSYNSPLHF. The CDR3 DNA sequence: TGTGCCAGTAGAAAAGGACAGGGAGGGTCCTATAATTCACCCCTCCACTTT.

The chain couples TRBV18 to TRBJ1-5, with TRBD1 identical over 7 bases. The V gene's germline CDR1 is KGHSH and CDR2 LQKENI. The CDR3 length is 14 residues. V dropped 4 bases and J dropped 2; count of bases not matched to a gene: 2. The CDR3 loop is CASSQGAGNQPQHF. The DNA of the CDR3 is TGTGCCAGCTCACAGGGGGCTGGCAATCAGCCCCAGCATTTT.

This CDR3 is CASSRDTSSGNTIYF. Here the CDR3 DNA reads TGTGCCAGCAGTCGCGACACGAGCTCTGGAAACACCATATATTTT. The chain is built from TRBV6-5 and TRBJ1-3; D not certain. Germline-derived CDR1 and CDR2 are MNHEY and SVGAGI. The CDR3 is made up of 15 amino acids. V was pared by 5 bases and J by 0 bases, with 11 bases between.

The chain links TRBV10-3 to TRBJ1-2; 7 nucleotides agree with TRBD1. Germline assignment: CDR1 ENHRY and CDR2 SYGVKD. CDR3 length equals 13 residues. V lost 6 bases to trimming and J lost 8 bases; unmatched junction nucleotides: 9. This chain's CDR3 is CAISPGQPSGYTF. DNA of the CDR3: TGTGCCATCAGCCCGGGACAGCCTTCGGGCTACACCTTC.

This clone is classed as medium-sized. This rearrangement joins TRBV11-2 to TRBJ2-3; TRBD2 might be the D (7 bases). V was trimmed by 0 bases and J by 0 bases, leaving 10 bases between them. The length of the CDR3 is 16 residues. The germline gives CDR1 SGHAT, CDR2 FQNNGV. The CDR3 is CASSLDRGASTDTQYF. In DNA form, the CDR3 reads TGTGCCAGCAGCTTAGACCGGGGGGCAAGCACAGATACGCAGTATTTT.

About this clone itself: An end of the junction does not agree with germline; a read error may underlie this. The chain links TRBV6-5 to TRBJ2-1, with 9 bases that match TRBD2. Germline CDR1 and CDR2: MNHEY and SVGAGI. The CDR3 is 13 amino acids. The CDR3 is CASIAGAYNEQFF. CDR3 DNA: TGTGCCAGCATAGCGGGAGCCTATAATGAGCAGTTCTTC.

J is TRBJ2-1 and V is TRBV5-1, with 9 bases that match TRBD1. The CDR3 loop spans 16 amino acids. Germline lookup yields CDR1 SGHRS and CDR2 YFSETQ. V was pared by 0 bases and J by 4 bases, with 5 bases of the junction left unmatched. CDR3 DNA: TGCGCCAGCAGCTTGGGCCCGGGACAGGGTTACAATGAGCAGTTCTTC. The encoded protein is CASSLGPGQGYNEQFF.

The chain carries TRBV29-1 and TRBJ1-1; the D is unclear. V was shortened by 2 bases and J by 11 bases, with 9 bases between the two germline ends. This CDR3 spans 10 amino acids. CDR1 and CDR2 (germline): SQVTM, ANQGSEA. For the CDR3, the DNA is TGCAGCGTTGAAAAACGGAGGGCTTTCTTT. Protein: CSVEKRRAFF.

The chain employs TRBV4-3 and TRBJ2-3; TRBD2 matches at 8 bases. Germline loops: CDR1 LGHNA, CDR2 YSLEER. This CDR3 region has 15 residues. The V and J ends lost 0 bases and 10 bases, in that order; junction bases with no gene match: 9. CDR3 coding DNA: TGCGCCAGCAGCCAAGATGTAGCGGGGAGGGACGCGCAGTATTTT. Its translation: CASSQDVAGRDAQYF.

The V gene is TRBV29-1, the J gene TRBJ2-3; D perhaps matches TRBD2 (6 bases). The ends were cut back, 1 base at V and 6 bases at J, with 8 bases in the middle. This CDR3 region has 12 residues. Germline CDR1 SQVTM, CDR2 ANQGSEA. The CDR3 is CSVEVGGDTQYF. The DNA of the CDR3 is TGCAGCGTTGAAGTTGGGGGGGATACGCAGTATTTT.

This clone was detected only once. This chain uses TRBV5-1 with TRBJ2-7; 10 nucleotides agree with TRBD2. J gave up 4 bases and V 4 bases, and 5 bases lay outside the gene matches. The length of the CDR3 is 14 residues. CDR1 is SGHRS and CDR2 is YFSETQ in the germline V gene. The CDR3 reads CASSEAGGDYEQYF. As DNA, the CDR3 is TGCGCCAGCAGCGAAGCGGGAGGGGATTACGAGCAGTACTTC.

The V gene is TRBV5-6, the J gene TRBJ2-3; unclear D gene. Deletions cut 4 bases from V and 0 bases from J, with 12 bases between. CDR3 size: 15 residues. CDR1 is SGHDT, CDR2 YYEEEE, per germline. CDR3 bases: TGTGCCAGCAGCAGCATAACCCCTAGCACAGATACGCAGTATTTT. Its translation is CASSSITPSTDTQYF.

This chain links TRBV5-5 with TRBJ1-1; tentatively, D is TRBD1 (5 bases). This CDR3 region has 15 residues. V was clipped by 0 bases and J by 1 base, with 10 bases between them. CDR1 and CDR2 (germline): SGHKS, YYEKEE (reference sequence). The CDR3 coding sequence is TGTGCCAGCAGCTTGGTCGCAGGGTCGAACACTGAAGCTTTCTTT. Its protein is CASSLVAGSNTEAFF.

The rearrangement uses TRBV2 and TRBJ2-7; a weak D match, TRBD2 (6 bases). This CDR3 comprises 11 residues. Germline CDR1 SNHLY, CDR2 FYNNEI. The V and J ends lost 8 bases and 5 bases respectively, with 10 bases between them. The CDR3 DNA follows: TGTGCCAGCCGACGGACTAACGAGCAGTACTTC. It yields the protein CASRRTNEQYF. The complete variable domain, with remaining parts taken from reference TRBV2 and TRBJ2-7, reads EPEVTQTPSHQVTQMGQEVILRCVPISNHLYFYWYRQILGQKVEFLVSFYNNEISEKSEIFDDQFSVERPDGSNFTLKIRSTKLEDSAMYFCASRRTNEQYFGPGTRLTVT.

The J gene is TRBJ2-5, the V gene TRBV20-1; 11 positions agree with TRBD2. The CDR3 has 15 amino acids. V was clipped by 3 bases and J by 5 bases; unmatched bases: 8. Germline V gives CDR1 DFQATT, CDR2 SNEGSKA (reference sequence). CDR3 protein: CSASPLAGGGETQYF. CDR3 nucleotides: TGCAGTGCTAGTCCGCTAGCGGGAGGTGGGGAGACCCAGTACTTC.

This chain connects TRBV5-4 to TRBJ2-5, with 10 bases fitting TRBD2. J gave up 3 bases and V 2 bases, and 7 bases lay outside the gene matches. The CDR3 is 16 residues long. Germline CDR1 SGHNT, CDR2 YYREEE (reference sequence). For the CDR3, the DNA is TGTGCCAGCAGCTTCCCCAGCGGGGGGGAGGAAGAGACCCAGTACTTC. The encoded protein is CASSFPSGGEEETQYF.

V is TRBV2 and J is TRBJ2-2, with TRBD1 matching 10 bases. The V gene's germline CDR1 is SNHLY and CDR2 FYNNEI. J was trimmed by 4 bases and V by 8 bases; bases with no gene match: 7. CDR3 length: 15 amino acids. This CDR3 reads CASLPGTGATGELFF. DNA of the CDR3: TGTGCCAGCCTCCCCGGGACAGGGGCCACCGGGGAGCTGTTTTTT.

This clone was seen more than once but under ten times. The chain employs TRBV12-5 and TRBJ1-5; D unclear. V dropped 1 base and J dropped 5 bases, with 6 bases sitting between them. Germline loops: CDR1 LGHNT, CDR2 FRNRAP. The CDR3 spans 13 residues. CDR3 sequence reads: CASGLARDQPQHF. The CDR3 nucleotides read TGTGCTAGTGGTTTGGCCCGAGATCAGCCCCAGCATTTT.

This clone was seen at least ten times. The chain carries TRBV7-9 and TRBJ2-7; 8 nucleotides match TRBD2. Germline loops: CDR1 SEHNR, CDR2 FQNEAQ (reference sequence). Unmatched junction bases numbered 8, after V lost 1 base and J lost 6 bases. This CDR3 has 15 amino acids. The CDR3 protein is CASSLGSGGVSEQYF. The DNA of the CDR3 is TGTGCCAGCAGCTTAGGGTCCGGGGGGGTTTCCGAGCAGTACTTC. The variable domain in full, with the rest retrieved from reference TRBV7-9 and TRBJ2-7, is DTGVSQNPRHKITKRGQNVTFRCDPISEHNRLYWYRQTLGQGPEFLTYFQNEAQLEKSRLLSDRFSAERPKGSFSTLEIQRTEQGDSAMYLCASSLGSGGVSEQYFGPGTRLTVT.